A single TCR beta chain is shown here with its context. Its cognate antigen is unknown. This specimen belongs to a study of early stage breast cancer tumors. The adjacent normal breast tissue was taken about 1.9-4.5 cm from the tumor. Findings and limits, study-wide: Compared with adjacent normal breast, tumors showed about 2.5-fold denser, more clonal T cells. Blood repertoires resembled normal breast more than tumor.

V was shortened by 5 bases and J by 6 bases, with 8 bases between the two germline ends. Per germline, CDR1 DFQATT and CDR2 SNEGSKA (reference sequence). The CDR3 covers 11 residues. The data were produced by immunoSEQ multiplex PCR, yet TCRdb's version contains in-frame clones alone and is incomplete. The sample has over 11,000 clones, 79% seen once. The chain uses TRBV20-1 and TRBJ2-1; no reliable D call. The sequence was obtained from a person aged 45 to 59 with breast cancer. The sample consisted of normal breast tissue next to the tumor. CDR3 DNA sequence: TGCAGTGCTTCCAATAGCAATGAGCAGTTCTTC. Its translation: CSASNSNEQFF.